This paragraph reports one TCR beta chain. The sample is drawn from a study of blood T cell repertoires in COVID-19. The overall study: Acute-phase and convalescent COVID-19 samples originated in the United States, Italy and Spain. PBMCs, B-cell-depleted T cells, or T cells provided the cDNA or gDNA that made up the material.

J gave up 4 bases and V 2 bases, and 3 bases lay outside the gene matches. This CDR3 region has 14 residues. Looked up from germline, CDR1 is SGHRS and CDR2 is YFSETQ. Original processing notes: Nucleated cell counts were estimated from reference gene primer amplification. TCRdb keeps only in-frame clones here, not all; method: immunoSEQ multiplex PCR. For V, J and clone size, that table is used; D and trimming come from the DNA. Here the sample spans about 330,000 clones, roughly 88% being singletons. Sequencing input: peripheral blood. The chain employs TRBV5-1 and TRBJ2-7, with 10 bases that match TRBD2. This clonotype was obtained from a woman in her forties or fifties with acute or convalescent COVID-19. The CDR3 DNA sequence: TGCGCCAGCAGCTTTGCTAGCGGGAGTTACGAGCAGTACTTC. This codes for CASSFASGSYEQYF.